This TCR beta chain was obtained from a study of beta chain features in type 1 diabetes. Study-level information: The patient and healthy donor groups were comparable for age, gender and cell yields.

Expressed TCRB transcripts got sequenced, as all isolated RNA was reverse transcribed. For naive, central memory and regulatory T cell samples, reads averaged around 3.8 million. Produced via immunoSEQ multiplex PCR; TCRdb's table is partial and in-frame only. The sample shows 41,000 or so clones, 66% of them seen only once. Concerning this clone itself: Its antigen remains unknown.

From germline, CDR1 is SGHRS and CDR2 YFSETQ. V was cut by 1 base and J by 2 bases, with 10 bases left in between. The CDR3 runs 14 residues. Study outcomes and limitations: VDJ junctions sequenced from type 1 diabetes patients showed fewer insertions and more deletions. Significant though moderate, a shortening of TCRB CDR3s appeared in all four CD4+ subsets of Type 1 diabetes patients.

This clonotype was sampled from a man younger than 40 with type 1 diabetes. Some clones in this sample may be carry-over from other donors' samples. The chain recombines TRBV5-1 with TRBJ2-7; possible D gene TRBD1, 5 bases. Sequenced material: Tregs from blood. The CDR3 is CASSLRQGTYEQYF. CDR3 DNA sequence: TGCGCCAGCAGCTTGCGGCAGGGCACCTACGAGCAGTACTTC.